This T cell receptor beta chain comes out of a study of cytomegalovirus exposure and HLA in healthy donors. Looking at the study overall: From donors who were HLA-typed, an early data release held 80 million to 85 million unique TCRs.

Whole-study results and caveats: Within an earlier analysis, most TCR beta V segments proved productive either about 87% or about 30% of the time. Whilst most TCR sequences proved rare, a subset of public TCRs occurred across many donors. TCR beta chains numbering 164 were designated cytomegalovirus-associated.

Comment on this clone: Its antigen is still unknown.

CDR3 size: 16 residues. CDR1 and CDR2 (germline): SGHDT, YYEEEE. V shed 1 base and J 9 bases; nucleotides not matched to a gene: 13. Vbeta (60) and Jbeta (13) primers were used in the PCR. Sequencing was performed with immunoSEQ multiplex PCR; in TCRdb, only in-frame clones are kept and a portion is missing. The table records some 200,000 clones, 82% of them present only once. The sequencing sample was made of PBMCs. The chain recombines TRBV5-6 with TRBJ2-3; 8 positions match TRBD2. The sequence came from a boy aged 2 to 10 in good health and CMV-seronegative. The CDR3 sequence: CASSLLAGGRGGTQYF. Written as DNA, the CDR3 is TGTGCCAGCAGCTTGTTGGCGGGGGGCCGAGGCGGCACGCAGTATTTT.